This entry lists 24 T cell receptor beta chains sequenced from one sample in a study of OX40 agonist ivuxolimab in advanced cancers. The method was immunoSEQ multiplex PCR; TCRdb's version includes in-frame clones alone and lacks a portion of them. The sample lists some 44,000 clones, more than 75% occurring once. Sequenced here: CD4+ or CD8+ T cells sorted from blood, sampled in a trial of the OX40 agonist ivuxolimab. Source of these receptors: an adult with an advanced solid tumor such as melanoma, head and neck, liver or kidney cancer.

The rearrangement uses TRBV28 and TRBJ2-4; TRBD2 aligns across 10 bases. This CDR3 spans 19 amino acids. Germline-derived CDR1 and CDR2 are MDHEN and SYDVKM. V lost 2 bases and J lost 0; bases outside the gene matches: 10. The CDR3 loop reads CASSLGASGSSGAKNIQYF. The CDR3 nucleotides read TGTGCCAGCAGTTTAGGTGCTAGCGGGAGTTCGGGAGCCAAAAACATTCAGTACTTC.

The J gene is TRBJ2-2, the V gene TRBV4-2, with a possible D match to TRBD2 (5 bases). The germline gives CDR1 LGHNA, CDR2 YNFKEQ. The CDR3 is 15 amino acids. V was cut by 7 bases and J by 1 base, with 13 bases left in between. CDR3 protein: CASTPSGQNTGELFF. In DNA form, the CDR3 reads TGTGCCAGCACCCCCAGCGGCCAGAACACCGGGGAGCTGTTTTTT.

The V call is TRBV5-6, the J call TRBJ1-6; 8 positions match TRBD1. The CDR3 totals 16 residues. V trimming: 3 bases; J trimming: 9 bases; junction bases outside the gene matches: 11. The germline V gene encodes CDR1 SGHDT and CDR2 YYEEEE. Here the CDR3 DNA reads TGTGCCAGCAGCTGGTACGGACAGGGTAGTACTTCACCCCTCCACTTT. Protein sequence: CASSWYGQGSTSPLHF.

The chain links TRBV5-6 to TRBJ2-1, with D possibly matching TRBD2 (5 bases). Germline lookup yields CDR1 SGHDT and CDR2 YYEEEE. With 1 base removed from V and 5 bases from J, the gap between germline ends came to 13 bases. The CDR3 covers 15 residues. CDR3 nucleotide sequence: TGTGCCAGCAGCTTGACGGCGGGCTGGGACAATGAGCAGTTCTTC. Protein: CASSLTAGWDNEQFF.

The chain joins TRBV7-8 to TRBJ2-7; 7 bases match TRBD2. Germline-derived CDR1 and CDR2 are SGHVS and FQNEAQ. The CDR3 is 14 residues long. J was trimmed by 7 bases and V by 5 bases; bases with no gene match: 11. CDR3 in DNA: TGTGCCAGCAGCCCGCGCGGGGGTTTGGGGGAGCAGTACTTC. As protein: CASSPRGGLGEQYF.

The chain joins TRBV29-1 to TRBJ2-1, with TRBD2 matching over 13 bases. This CDR3 spans 16 amino acids. J lost 10 bases, V lost 2 bases, and 11 bases had no gene match. Germline V gene data show CDR1 as SQVTM and CDR2 as ANQGSEA. The CDR3 sequence is CSVEPRLAGGPGEQFF. CDR3 DNA sequence: TGCAGCGTTGAACCCCGACTAGCGGGAGGTCCTGGGGAGCAGTTCTTC.

This clone was recorded once. The J gene is TRBJ1-2, the V gene TRBV29-1, with D possibly TRBD1 on 5 matching bases. The CDR3 is 13 residues long. Germline assignment: CDR1 SQVTM and CDR2 ANQGSEA. Trimming removed 2 bases from V and 4 bases from J, with 11 bases in between. The CDR3 DNA reads as TGCAGCGTTGAACAGGGTGTCGGCTATGGCTACACCTTC. This gives the protein CSVEQGVGYGYTF.

The chain has TRBV5-4 and TRBJ2-2; no reliable D call. The CDR3 has 14 residues. Germline lookup yields CDR1 SGHNT and CDR2 YYREEE (reference sequence). Trimming removed 2 bases at V and 0 bases at J, with 5 bases between. CDR3 amino acids: CASSFFTNTGELFF. CDR3 nucleotides: TGTGCCAGCAGCTTCTTCACGAACACCGGGGAGCTGTTTTTT. The full variable domain, its missing parts supplied by reference TRBV5-4 and TRBJ2-2, is ETGVTQSPTHLIKTRGQQVTLRCSSQSGHNTVSWYQQALGQGPQFIFQYYREEENGRGNFPPRFSGLQFPNYSSELNVNALELDDSALYLCASSFFTNTGELFFGEGSRLTVL.

This sequence joins TRBV19 and TRBJ2-1; D is unclear. The germline V and J ends were trimmed by 6 bases and 5 bases, with 11 bases remaining between them. The germline gives CDR1 LNHDA, CDR2 SQIVND (reference sequence). This CDR3 region has 13 residues. CDR3 residues: CASRSERNNEQFF. In DNA form, the CDR3 reads TGTGCCAGTAGATCGGAGAGGAACAATGAGCAGTTCTTC.

V usage is TRBV4-1 and J usage is TRBJ1-1; weak D call: TRBD1 (5 bases). This CDR3 has 15 amino acids. V was cut by 3 bases and J by 1 base, with 12 bases left in between. Germline-derived CDR1 and CDR2 are MGHRA and YSYEKL. CDR3 in amino acids: CASSQKTQGNTEAFF. The CDR3 coding sequence is TGCGCCAGCAGCCAGAAAACGCAGGGGAACACTGAAGCTTTCTTT.

V is TRBV2 and J is TRBJ1-2; no firm D call. V gave up 6 bases and J gave up 6 bases, with 11 bases separating them. CDR3 size: 12 residues. The germline V gene encodes CDR1 SNHLY and CDR2 FYNNEI. The CDR3 protein is CASRTLKDGYTF. In DNA, the CDR3 is TGTGCCAGCAGAACGCTTAAGGATGGCTACACCTTC.

The V call is TRBV21-1, the J call TRBJ1-1. TRBV21-1 is labeled a pseudogene. The CDR3 is made up of 12 amino acids. The CDR3 bases are TGTGCCAGCAACAAGGTCGGGACTGAAGCTTTCTTT. Amino acids: CASNKVGTEAFF.

The gene calls are TRBV7-2 and TRBJ2-3; possible D gene TRBD1, 6 bases. The CDR3 is 15 amino acids. CDR1 is SGHTA, CDR2 FQGNSA, per germline. V dropped 7 bases and J dropped 2 bases, with 16 bases sitting between them. CDR3 nucleotide sequence: TGTGCCAGCACCATGATACAGGGAAACACAGATACGCAGTATTTT. It translates to CASTMIQGNTDTQYF.

The rearrangement joins TRBV10-2 to TRBJ1-1, with 7 bases lining up with TRBD1. From germline, CDR1 is WSHSY and CDR2 SAAADI. The CDR3 length is 12 residues. With 3 bases clipped from V and 10 bases from J, the junction kept 5 bases outside the gene matches. The CDR3 coding sequence is TGCGCCAGCAGTGAACAGGGGATGGGAGCTTTCTTT. Translating gives CASSEQGMGAFF.

The chain employs TRBV9 and TRBJ2-7, with 13 bases aligning to TRBD2. The V gene's germline CDR1 is SGDLS and CDR2 YYNGEE. J lost 4 bases, V lost 3 bases, and 13 bases had no gene match. The CDR3 length is 18 residues. The DNA for the CDR3 is TGTGCCAGCAGCGCAGGCTATCCCGGGACTAGCGGGATGTACGAGCAGTACTTC. Amino acid sequence: CASSAGYPGTSGMYEQYF.

The rearrangement joins TRBV6-5 to TRBJ1-2, with 12 nucleotides matching TRBD1. Germline V lookup: CDR1 MNHEY, CDR2 SVGAGI. The V gene end was trimmed by 4 bases and the J gene end by 3 bases; junction bases not matched to a gene: 3. The CDR3 consists of 15 residues. CDR3: CASSSGTGGDYGYTF. CDR3 nucleotide sequence: TGTGCCAGCAGTTCCGGGACAGGGGGCGACTATGGCTACACCTTC.

The count of this clone is one. The V call is TRBV6-5, the J call TRBJ1-2; D may be TRBD1 (5 bases). This CDR3 contains 15 residues. V was clipped by 0 bases and J by 6 bases, with 14 bases between them. Germline CDR1 and CDR2: MNHEY and SVGAGI. The CDR3 loop is CASSYSRTSDHGYTF. In nucleotides, the CDR3 is TGTGCCAGCAGTTACTCCAGGACATCAGACCATGGCTACACCTTC.

CDR3 sequence (DNA): TGTGCCAGCAGTGAACACCAGGAGAGCTACGAGCAGTACTTC. Residues: CASSEHQESYEQYF. The rearrangement joins TRBV2 to TRBJ2-7; D gene ambiguous. This CDR3 comprises 14 residues. Deletions cut 2 bases from V and 3 bases from J, with 11 bases between. CDR1 and CDR2 (germline): SNHLY, FYNNEI.

The gene calls are TRBV6-4 and TRBJ1-1; possible D gene TRBD1, 5 bases. V was trimmed by 0 bases and J by 5 bases, leaving 10 bases between them. The length of the CDR3 is 14 residues. Germline V lookup: CDR1 MRHNA, CDR2 SNTAGT. The CDR3 reads CASSDSIRGTEAFF. CDR3 sequence (DNA): TGTGCCAGCAGTGACTCGATTCGGGGGACTGAAGCTTTCTTT.

The J gene is TRBJ1-5, the V gene TRBV7-8; TRBD1 is a possible D gene (5 bases). Trimming stripped 5 bases from V and 0 bases from J, with 17 bases between. Looked up from germline, CDR1 is SGHVS and CDR2 is FQNEAQ. The CDR3 length is 17 residues. CDR3 DNA sequence: TGTGCCAGCAGCAGGTCGGGTCGGGGGTATAGCAATCAGCCCCAGCATTTT. Protein sequence: CASSRSGRGYSNQPQHF.

The rearrangement links TRBV2 to TRBJ2-1, with a weak D call TRBD2 (6 bases). Trimming took off 6 bases at V and 5 bases at J, with 23 bases between the two ends. The CDR3 length is 17 residues. The germline CDR1 and CDR2 sequences are SNHLY and FYNNEI. CDR3 loop: CASSPGGGGGVNNEQFF. CDR3 coding DNA: TGTGCCAGCAGCCCCGGGGGTGGCGGAGGGGTAAACAATGAGCAGTTCTTC.

V and J are TRBV30 and TRBJ1-1; D call uncertain. Trimming took 4 bases from V and 1 from J, leaving 10 bases between them. There are 13 residues in the CDR3. From germline, CDR1 is GTSNPN and CDR2 SVGIG (reference sequence). CDR3 nucleotides: TGTGCCTGGAATATCCGGAGGAACACTGAAGCTTTCTTT. Translated, it gives CAWNIRRNTEAFF. The full variable domain, completed using reference TRBV30 and TRBJ1-1, is SQTIHQWPATLVQPVGSPLSLECTVEGTSNPNLYWYRQAAGRGLQLLFYSVGIGQISSEVPQNLSASRPQDRQFILSSKKLLLSDSGFYLCAWNIRRNTEAFFGQGTRLTVV.

The CDR3 loop is CARRQGLTGELFF. DNA of the CDR3: TGCGCCAGAAGACAGGGGCTAACCGGGGAGCTGTTTTTT. The chain links TRBV10-2 to TRBJ2-2; TRBD1 matches at 8 bases. The CDR3 extends over 13 amino acids. The J segment lost 5 bases and the V segment lost 9 bases, leaving 5 bases of the junction unmatched. Germline loops: CDR1 WSHSY, CDR2 SAAADI.

The chain carries TRBV7-8 and TRBJ2-1; no definite D call. The germline V gene has CDR1 SGHVS and CDR2 FQNEAQ. The CDR3 is made up of 16 amino acids. Trimming shortened V by 5 bases and J by 0 bases, and 14 bases separated the two germline ends. The CDR3 reads CASSPLGLRSYNEQFF. In DNA form, the CDR3 reads TGTGCCAGCAGCCCGCTGGGCCTCCGCTCCTACAATGAGCAGTTCTTC.